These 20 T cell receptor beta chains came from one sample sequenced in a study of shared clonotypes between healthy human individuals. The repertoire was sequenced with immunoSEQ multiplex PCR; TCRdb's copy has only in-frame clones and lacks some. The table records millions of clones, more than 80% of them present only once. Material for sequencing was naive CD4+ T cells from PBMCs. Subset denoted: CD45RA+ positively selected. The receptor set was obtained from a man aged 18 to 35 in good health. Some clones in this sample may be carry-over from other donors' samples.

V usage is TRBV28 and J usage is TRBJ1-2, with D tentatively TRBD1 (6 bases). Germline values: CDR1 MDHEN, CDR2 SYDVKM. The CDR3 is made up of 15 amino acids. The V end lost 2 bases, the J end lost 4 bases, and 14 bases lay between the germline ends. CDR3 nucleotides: TGTGCCAGCAGTTTAGGGGGGGGCGCCCCCTATGGCTACACCTTC. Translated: CASSLGGGAPYGYTF.

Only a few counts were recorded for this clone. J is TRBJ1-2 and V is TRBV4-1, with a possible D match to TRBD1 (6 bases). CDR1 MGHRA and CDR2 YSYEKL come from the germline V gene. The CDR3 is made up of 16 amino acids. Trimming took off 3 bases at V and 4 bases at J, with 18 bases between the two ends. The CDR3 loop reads CASSHGLGGQPYGYTF. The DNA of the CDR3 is TGCGCCAGCAGCCACGGACTGGGGGGCCAGCCCTATGGCTACACCTTC.

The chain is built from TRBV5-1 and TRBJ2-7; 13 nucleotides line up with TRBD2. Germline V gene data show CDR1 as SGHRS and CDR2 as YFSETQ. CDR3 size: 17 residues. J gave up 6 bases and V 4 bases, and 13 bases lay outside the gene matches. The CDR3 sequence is CASSTGLAGELNCEQYF. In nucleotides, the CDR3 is TGCGCCAGCAGCACCGGACTAGCGGGAGAGTTAAATTGCGAGCAGTACTTC.

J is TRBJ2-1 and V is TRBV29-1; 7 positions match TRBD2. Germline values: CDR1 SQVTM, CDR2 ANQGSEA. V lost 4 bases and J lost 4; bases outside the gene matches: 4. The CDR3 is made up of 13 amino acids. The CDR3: CSVVTSAYNEQFF. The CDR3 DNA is TGCAGCGTTGTTACTAGCGCATACAATGAGCAGTTCTTC.

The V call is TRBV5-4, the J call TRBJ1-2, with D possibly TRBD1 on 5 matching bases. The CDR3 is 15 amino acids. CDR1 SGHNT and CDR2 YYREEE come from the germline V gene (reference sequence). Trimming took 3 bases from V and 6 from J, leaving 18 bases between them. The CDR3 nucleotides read TGTGCCAGCAGCTGGACAACCGGATTCAGGGATGGCTACACCTTC. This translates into CASSWTTGFRDGYTF. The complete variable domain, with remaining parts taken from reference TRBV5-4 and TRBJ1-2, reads ETGVTQSPTHLIKTRGQQVTLRCSSQSGHNTVSWYQQALGQGPQFIFQYYREEENGRGNFPPRFSGLQFPNYSSELNVNALELDDSALYLCASSWTTGFRDGYTFGSGTRLTVV.

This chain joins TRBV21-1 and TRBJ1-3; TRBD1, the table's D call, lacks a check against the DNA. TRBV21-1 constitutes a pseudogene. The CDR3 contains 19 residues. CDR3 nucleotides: TGTGCCAGCAGCAAAGGGGCACAGGGGGCTTCATTCTCTGGAAACACCATATATTTT. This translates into CASSKGAQGASFSGNTIYF.

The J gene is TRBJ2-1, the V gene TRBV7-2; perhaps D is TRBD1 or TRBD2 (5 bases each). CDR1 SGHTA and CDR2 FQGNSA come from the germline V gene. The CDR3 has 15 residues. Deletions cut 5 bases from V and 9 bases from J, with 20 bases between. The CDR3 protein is CASSAGTFSGGEQFF. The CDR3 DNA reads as TGTGCCAGCAGCGCCGGGACCTTCTCCGGAGGTGAGCAGTTCTTC.

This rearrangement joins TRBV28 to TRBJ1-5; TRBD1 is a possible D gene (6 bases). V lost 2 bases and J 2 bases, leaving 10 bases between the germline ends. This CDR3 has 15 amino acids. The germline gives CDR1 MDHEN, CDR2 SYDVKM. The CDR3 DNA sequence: TGTGCCAGCAGTTTAACCCAGGGGCGCAATCAGCCCCAGCATTTT. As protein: CASSLTQGRNQPQHF.

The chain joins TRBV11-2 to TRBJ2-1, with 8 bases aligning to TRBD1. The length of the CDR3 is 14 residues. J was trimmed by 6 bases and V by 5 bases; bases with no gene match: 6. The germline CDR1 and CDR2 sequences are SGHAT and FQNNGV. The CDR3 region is CASSGRTGGNEQFF. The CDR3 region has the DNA TGTGCCAGCAGCGGCCGTACAGGGGGCAATGAGCAGTTCTTC.

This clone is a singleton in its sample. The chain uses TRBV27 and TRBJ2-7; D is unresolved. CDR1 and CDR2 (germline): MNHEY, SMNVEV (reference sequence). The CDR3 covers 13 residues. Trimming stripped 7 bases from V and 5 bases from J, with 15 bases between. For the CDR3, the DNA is TGTGCCAGCACTGGTCCTGGGTATGACGAGCAGTACTTC. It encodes CASTGPGYDEQYF.

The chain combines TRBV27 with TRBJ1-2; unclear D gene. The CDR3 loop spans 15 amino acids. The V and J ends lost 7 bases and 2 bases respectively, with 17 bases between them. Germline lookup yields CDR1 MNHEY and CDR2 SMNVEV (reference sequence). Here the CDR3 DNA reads TGTGCCAGCAAAACAGAGGCCGCGGAAAACTATGGCTACACCTTC. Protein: CASKTEAAENYGYTF.

The CDR3 DNA is TGCGCCAGCAGCACGGGACAACCGACGAACACTGAAGCTTTCTTT. This gives the protein CASSTGQPTNTEAFF. The J gene is TRBJ1-1, the V gene TRBV5-1; weak D call: TRBD1 (6 bases). CDR3 size: 15 residues. From germline, CDR1 is SGHRS and CDR2 YFSETQ. Trimming took off 4 bases at V and 1 base at J, with 14 bases between the two ends.

The CDR3 sequence: CASRWGSGSSDTQYF. The CDR3 bases are TGCGCCAGCAGGTGGGGTAGCGGGAGCTCAGATACGCAGTATTTT. J is TRBJ2-3 and V is TRBV5-1; 9 nucleotides match TRBD2. The germline gives CDR1 SGHRS, CDR2 YFSETQ. V lost 5 bases, J lost 4 bases, and 8 bases stayed unmatched. The CDR3 has 15 amino acids.

The CDR3 is CASSLDQETQYF. For the CDR3, the DNA is TGTGCCAGCAGCTTAGATCAAGAGACCCAGTACTTC. The chain recombines TRBV11-2 with TRBJ2-5; D call uncertain. The CDR3 totals 12 residues. Germline V gene sequence: CDR1 SGHAT, CDR2 FQNNGV. V dropped 0 bases and J dropped 2 bases, with 1 base sitting between them. Together with reference TRBV11-2 and TRBJ2-5, the CDR3 gives the full variable domain: EAGVAQSPRYKIIEKRQSVAFWCNPISGHATLYWYQQILGQGPKLLIQFQNNGVVDDSQLPKDRFSAERLKGVDSTLKIQPAKLEDSAVYLCASSLDQETQYFGPGTRLLVL.

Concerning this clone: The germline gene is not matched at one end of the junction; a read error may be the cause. CDR3 loop: CASSTGMGGHYGYTF. The CDR3 coding sequence is TGTGCCAGTAGTACGGGGATGGGAGGGCACTACGGCTACACCTTC. V usage is TRBV19 and J usage is TRBJ1-2; D is undetermined. The germline V gene has CDR1 LNHDA and CDR2 SQIVND (reference sequence). This CDR3 region has 15 residues.

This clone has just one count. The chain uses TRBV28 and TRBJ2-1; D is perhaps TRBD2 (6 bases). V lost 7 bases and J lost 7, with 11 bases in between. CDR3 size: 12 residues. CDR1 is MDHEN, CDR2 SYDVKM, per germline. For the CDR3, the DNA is TGTGCCAGCACCCTAGCGCGGAATGAGCAGTTCTTC. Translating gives CASTLARNEQFF.

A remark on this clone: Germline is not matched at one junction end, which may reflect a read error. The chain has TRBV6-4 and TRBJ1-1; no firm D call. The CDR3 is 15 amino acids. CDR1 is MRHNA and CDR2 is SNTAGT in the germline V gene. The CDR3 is CASSSERLPNSEAFF. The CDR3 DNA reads TGTGCCAGCAGTTCGGAGCGGCTTCCGAACTCTGAAGCTTTCTTT.

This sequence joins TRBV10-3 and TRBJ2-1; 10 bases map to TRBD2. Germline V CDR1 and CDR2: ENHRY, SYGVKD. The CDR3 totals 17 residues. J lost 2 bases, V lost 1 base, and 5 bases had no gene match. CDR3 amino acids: CAISELGLARTYNEQFF. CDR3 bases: TGTGCCATCAGTGAGTTGGGACTAGCGCGGACCTACAATGAGCAGTTCTTC.

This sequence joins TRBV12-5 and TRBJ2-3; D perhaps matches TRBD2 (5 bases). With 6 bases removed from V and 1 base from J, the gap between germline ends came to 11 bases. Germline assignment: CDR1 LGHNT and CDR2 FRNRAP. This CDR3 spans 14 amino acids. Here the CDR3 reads CASGPRRRTDTQYF. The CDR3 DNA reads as TGTGCTAGTGGCCCACGGAGGCGCACAGATACGCAGTATTTT. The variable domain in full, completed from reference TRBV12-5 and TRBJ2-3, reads DARVTQTPRHKVTEMGQEVTMRCQPILGHNTVFWYRQTMMQGLELLAYFRNRAPLDDSGMPKDRFSAEMPDATLATLKIQPSEPRDSAVYFCASGPRRRTDTQYFGPGTRLTVL.

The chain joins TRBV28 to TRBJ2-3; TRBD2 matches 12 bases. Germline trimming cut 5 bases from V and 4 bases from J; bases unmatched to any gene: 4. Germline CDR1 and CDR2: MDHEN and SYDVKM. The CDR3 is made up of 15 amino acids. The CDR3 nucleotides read TGTGCCAGCAGTGGACTAGCGGGGCCGGCAGATACGCAGTATTTT. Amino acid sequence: CASSGLAGPADTQYF.